What follows are 28 T cell receptor beta chains derived from one specimen sequenced in a study of human T cells and chemical hapten exposure. Sample time point: patch test 3, about 24 weeks after DPC sensitization. Treatment defined: therapeutic diphenylcyclopropenone sensitization with weekly scalp DPC. TCRdb used MiXCR to reprocess the RACE reads, holding one entry per CDR3 protein. The data contain about 92,000 distinct CDR3 sequences, roughly a tenth of them singletons. Source: whole blood, taken in connection with sensitization to the hapten diphenylcyclopropenone (DPC). Source of these receptors: a woman aged 30 to 39 with alopecia areata. Some clones in this sample may be carry-over from other donors' samples.

This clonotype was detected many times. The chain combines TRBV29-1 with TRBJ2-3; unclear D gene. CDR3 length equals 13 residues. Trimming shortened V by 1 base and J by 0 bases, and 5 bases separated the two germline ends. Per the germline V gene, CDR1 is SQVTM and CDR2 is ANQGSEA. The CDR3 nucleotides are TGCAGCGTTGAAGGGGCCAGCACAGATACGCAGTATTTT. Its protein is CSVEGASTDTQYF.

Turning to this clonotype: Being one base from a much bigger clone, this may be a read error. This chain uses TRBV20-1 with TRBJ2-5; D gene ambiguous. Deletions cut 8 bases from V and 4 bases from J, with 8 bases between. Per germline, CDR1 DFQATT and CDR2 SNEGSKA (reference sequence). The CDR3 has 10 amino acids. This CDR3 is CSLVRETQYF. The CDR3 DNA is TGCAGTCTCGTCCGAGAGACCCAGTACTTC.

This clonotype was seen at least ten times. The V and J genes are TRBV10-3 and TRBJ1-1; no reliable D call. From germline, CDR1 is ENHRY and CDR2 SYGVKD. CDR3 length: 14 residues. Trimming stripped 1 base from V and 5 bases from J, with 11 bases between. As DNA, the CDR3 is TGTGCCATCAGTGAGTGGGGAAGTGGGACTGAAGCTTTCTTT. Residues: CAISEWGSGTEAFF.

This clonotype has only a few counts. The rearrangement uses TRBV19 and TRBJ2-1; 8 bases line up with TRBD1. Germline V gene sequence: CDR1 LNHDA, CDR2 SQIVND (reference sequence). This CDR3 comprises 16 residues. The V gene end was trimmed by 1 base and the J gene end by 6 bases; junction bases not matched to a gene: 8. CDR3 in DNA: TGTGCCAGTAGTATAGGGACAGGGACACTCGGCAATGAGCAGTTCTTC. Residues: CASSIGTGTLGNEQFF.

The V call is TRBV7-2, the J call TRBJ1-1, with D perhaps matching TRBD1 (6 bases). Looked up from germline, CDR1 is SGHTA and CDR2 is FQGNSA. V was trimmed by 5 bases and J by 5 bases, leaving 12 bases between them. This CDR3 is 13 amino acids long. The CDR3 sequence: CASSTQGGTEAFF. The CDR3 DNA reads TGTGCCAGCAGCACACAGGGCGGAACTGAAGCTTTCTTT.

In this sample, this clonotype turned up a few times. This rearrangement joins TRBV14 to TRBJ2-7; the match to TRBD1 covers 12 bases. The V and J ends lost 8 bases and 7 bases, in that order; junction bases with no gene match: 12. Per germline, CDR1 SGHDN and CDR2 FVKESK. This CDR3 spans 15 amino acids. CDR3 sequence (DNA): TGTGCCAGCTCCACACTGGGGGACAGGGGGCTTGAGCAGTACTTC. It codes for CASSTLGDRGLEQYF.

This clonotype was recorded many times. The genes are TRBV2 and TRBJ2-5, with TRBD1 matching 7 bases. The J segment lost 1 base and the V segment lost 2 bases, leaving 4 bases of the junction unmatched. Germline CDR1 is SNHLY and CDR2 is FYNNEI. CDR3 size: 15 residues. In DNA form, the CDR3 reads TGTGCCAGCAGTGAAAGGGGGCGGCGCCAAGAGACCCAGTACTTC. It codes for CASSERGRRQETQYF.

The J gene is TRBJ2-4, the V gene TRBV28; the D gene is possibly TRBD2 (7 bases). The germline gives CDR1 MDHEN, CDR2 SYDVKM. V was cut by 6 bases and J by 8 bases, with 14 bases left in between. CDR3 length: 13 amino acids. The CDR3 region is CASSGRGADIQYF. CDR3 bases: TGTGCCAGCAGCGGACGGGGGGCCGACATTCAGTACTTC.

The chain joins TRBV2 to TRBJ1-5; D unclear. In germline, CDR1 is SNHLY, CDR2 FYNNEI. The V gene lost 6 bases and the J gene lost 3 bases, with 6 bases spanning the gap. CDR3 length: 12 residues. Here the CDR3 reads CASRDDNQPQHF. The CDR3 DNA follows: TGTGCCAGCAGGGACGACAATCAGCCCCAGCATTTT.

V gene TRBV10-1 combines with J gene TRBJ1-1; D remains unclear. CDR1 is WNHNN, CDR2 SYGVQD, per germline (reference sequence). V lost 2 bases and J 0 bases, leaving 10 bases between the germline ends. This CDR3 comprises 15 residues. The CDR3 loop reads CASSEKGALNTEAFF. The DNA for the CDR3 is TGCGCCAGCAGTGAGAAGGGAGCCTTGAACACTGAAGCTTTCTTT.

This clonotype was detected many times. The chain couples TRBV20-1 to TRBJ2-5; TRBD1 agrees at 9 bases. Germline V gives CDR1 DFQATT, CDR2 SNEGSKA (reference sequence). This CDR3 is built from 13 residues. V trimming: 8 bases; J trimming: 3 bases; junction bases outside the gene matches: 7. The CDR3 sequence: CSTNWDREETQYF. The CDR3 coding sequence is TGCAGTACGAACTGGGACAGGGAAGAGACCCAGTACTTC.

This clonotype has more than one count but fewer than ten. The CDR3 bases are TGTGCCAGCAGTGGTCAGAAATACGAGCAGTACTTC. It specifies CASSGQKYEQYF. The chain couples TRBV2 to TRBJ2-7; unclear D gene. Trimming pared 4 bases from V and 4 bases from J, leaving 8 bases between. The CDR3 spans 12 residues. The germline V gene encodes CDR1 SNHLY and CDR2 FYNNEI.

The rearrangement uses TRBV29-1 and TRBJ2-1; TRBD2 aligns across 9 bases. This CDR3 has 14 amino acids. V lost 4 bases and J lost 10; bases outside the gene matches: 11. Germline loops: CDR1 SQVTM, CDR2 ANQGSEA. The CDR3 DNA is TGCAGCGTTGGGAAGGCGGGAGGGCCTGGGGAGCAGTTCTTC. This translates into CSVGKAGGPGEQFF.

This clonotype was seen repeatedly, ten times or more. The chain couples TRBV30 to TRBJ1-5; no definite D call. The CDR3 consists of 13 residues. V lost 2 bases and J 4 bases, leaving 9 bases between the germline ends. CDR1 is GTSNPN, CDR2 SVGIG, per germline (reference sequence). The CDR3 spells CAWSIGSNQPQHF. CDR3 nucleotides: TGTGCCTGGAGTATAGGCTCGAATCAGCCCCAGCATTTT.

This clonotype was picked up a small number of times. This sequence joins TRBV20-1 and TRBJ1-5, with D hard to call. The CDR3 length is 14 residues. Trimming took 1 base from V and 3 from J, leaving 10 bases between them. Germline V CDR1 and CDR2: DFQATT, SNEGSKA (reference sequence). The DNA of the CDR3 is TGCAGTGCTAGAGTCGGGAGATCCAATCAGCCCCAGCATTTT. Its protein is CSARVGRSNQPQHF.

This clonotype showed up many times. The V gene is TRBV2, the J gene TRBJ2-2; TRBD1 matches at 7 bases. CDR1 is SNHLY and CDR2 is FYNNEI in the germline V gene. J was trimmed by 4 bases and V by 6 bases; bases with no gene match: 5. The CDR3 is 14 amino acids. The CDR3 region is CASRGQVGTGELFF. CDR3 coding DNA: TGTGCCAGCAGAGGACAGGTTGGCACCGGGGAGCTGTTTTTT.

The table lists this clonotype with a few counts. The CDR3 sequence is CSVGRMNTGELFF. Here the CDR3 DNA reads TGCAGCGTGGGACGGATGAACACCGGGGAGCTGTTTTTT. The rearrangement links TRBV29-1 to TRBJ2-2; D is tentatively TRBD1 or TRBD2 (5 bases each). Germline assignment: CDR1 SQVTM and CDR2 ANQGSEA. This CDR3 spans 13 amino acids. V lost 6 bases, J lost 1 base, and 9 bases lay in between.

The chain has TRBV28 and TRBJ2-5; D gene unclear. Looked up from germline, CDR1 is MDHEN and CDR2 is SYDVKM. The V and J ends lost 6 bases and 5 bases respectively, with 7 bases between them. The CDR3 runs to 11 residues. CDR3: CASRERETQYF. In DNA form, the CDR3 reads TGTGCCAGCAGAGAGAGGGAGACCCAGTACTTC.

This clonotype has just a few counts. The chain uses TRBV5-1 and TRBJ1-6, with 7 bases matching TRBD1. Germline assignment: CDR1 SGHRS and CDR2 YFSETQ. With 7 bases clipped from V and 5 bases from J, the junction kept 6 bases outside the gene matches. This CDR3 is 14 amino acids long. The CDR3 DNA follows: TGCGCCAGCTCACAGGGGAGGGATAATTCACCCCTCCACTTT. It yields the protein CASSQGRDNSPLHF.

This clonotype was observed a few times. CDR3 coding DNA: TGCAGCGTGACGTCTCCAACCCGCACAGATACGCAGTATTTT. Translated: CSVTSPTRTDTQYF. The chain is built from TRBV29-1 and TRBJ2-3; D unclear. Germline CDR1 is SQVTM and CDR2 is ANQGSEA. This CDR3 spans 14 amino acids. Trimming removed 6 bases from V and 1 base from J, with 14 bases in between.

As DNA, the CDR3 is TGTGCCAGCAGCCCCCGGGACAGCCTTTCGGACACCGGGGAGCTGTTTTTT. It encodes CASSPRDSLSDTGELFF. The rearrangement links TRBV7-9 to TRBJ2-2; 7 positions agree with TRBD1. The CDR3 consists of 17 residues. Germline V gene data show CDR1 as SEHNR and CDR2 as FQNEAQ (reference sequence). V was pared by 5 bases and J by 3 bases, with 12 bases of the junction left unmatched.

This sequence joins TRBV3-1 and TRBJ1-3, with a weak D call TRBD1 (5 bases). The CDR3 runs to 13 residues. Trimming removed 5 bases from V and 9 bases from J, with 14 bases in between. Germline-derived CDR1 and CDR2 are LGHDT and YNNKEL (reference sequence). As DNA, the CDR3 is TGTGCCAGCAGCGTGCAGGGAGGCTCCACCATATATTTT. It yields the protein CASSVQGGSTIYF.

This clonotype was counted a few times. The V gene is TRBV7-2, the J gene TRBJ2-1; D call uncertain. Germline CDR1 SGHTA, CDR2 FQGNSA. This CDR3 has 13 amino acids. Trimming stripped 0 bases from V and 6 bases from J, with 6 bases between. CDR3 protein: CASSLAGTNEQFF. CDR3 nucleotide sequence: TGTGCCAGCAGCTTAGCGGGAACCAATGAGCAGTTCTTC. Full variable domain (remainder filled in from reference TRBV7-2 and TRBJ2-1): GAGVSQSPSNKVTEKGKDVELRCDPISGHTALYWYRQSLGQGLEFLIYFQGNSAPDKSGLPSDRFSAERTGGSVSTLTIQRTQQEDSAVYLCASSLAGTNEQFFGPGTRLTVL.

This clonotype was counted at least ten times. The chain combines TRBV28 with TRBJ1-6; D is uncertain. The CDR3 length is 12 residues. Germline CDR1 reads MDHEN; CDR2 reads SYDVKM. Trimming shortened V by 7 bases and J by 7 bases, and 8 bases separated the two germline ends. The CDR3 region has the DNA TGTGCCAGCAAACAAACCAATTCACCCCTCCACTTT. It translates to CASKQTNSPLHF.

The chain recombines TRBV7-9 with TRBJ2-7; D is unclear. Germline V gene sequence: CDR1 SEHNR, CDR2 FQNEAQ (reference sequence). CDR3 length equals 13 residues. The V and J ends lost 0 bases and 12 bases respectively, with 15 bases between them. The CDR3 DNA is TGTGCCAGCAGCTTAGCGACCTCCTTAGGACCGTACTTC. Translated, it gives CASSLATSLGPYF.

This clonotype has a handful of counts. This rearrangement joins TRBV12-3 or TRBV12-4 to TRBJ2-5, with D perhaps matching TRBD1 or TRBD2 (5 bases each). CDR3 length equals 13 residues. V lost 6 bases and J 3 bases, leaving 11 bases between the germline ends. The CDR3: CASRRGTEETQYF. The CDR3, as DNA: TGTGCCAGCAGGCGAGGGACGGAAGAGACCCAGTACTTC.

The chain is built from TRBV6-2 or TRBV6-3 and TRBJ2-7; a weak D match, TRBD2 (6 bases). Germline values: CDR1 MNHEY, CDR2 SVGEGT. The V and J ends lost 4 bases and 0 bases respectively, with 10 bases between them. CDR3 length: 14 amino acids. This CDR3 reads CASSSGESSYEQYF. In DNA, the CDR3 is TGTGCCAGCAGTTCGGGGGAGAGCTCCTACGAGCAGTACTTC.

This clonotype was counted many times. DNA for the CDR3: TGTGCCATCAGTGAGTCGAAGGGGCCTGGGGTCACTGAAGCTTTCTTT. Amino acid sequence: CAISESKGPGVTEAFF. The V and J genes are TRBV10-3 and TRBJ1-1; TRBD1 might be the D (5 bases). This CDR3 comprises 16 residues. Germline values: CDR1 ENHRY, CDR2 SYGVKD. V was clipped by 0 bases and J by 4 bases, with 15 bases between them.